This T cell receptor beta chain is drawn from a study of shared clonotypes between healthy human individuals (dated by TCRdb to 2018 to 2021). Concerning the study at large: A couple of women and a few men aged 18 to 49 years were included in the cohort. For each donor, three plates each were used for CD4 naive and CD4 memory, two plates were used for CD8 naive, and one plate was used for CD8 memory. To estimate repertoire size and how much clonotype sharing occurs between individuals, the study deeply sequenced the blood TCR repertoires of five healthy adults. Leukapheresis yielded between about 0.85 and 10 billion PBMCs per donor. To increase sequencing depth and limit assay-specific biases, TCR repertoire library preparation and sequencing were carried out by different laboratories using diverse techniques.

Broader findings and caveats from the paper: Clonotypes shared by all four sorted-subset donors showed higher generation probabilities than non-shared clonotypes. Larger estimated clonotype richness was generally found for naive subsets than for memory subsets. Incomplete sequencing was indicated by rarefaction of sorted-subset datasets, despite the large sequencing depth. Because the study included only a small number of donors, the genetic and exposure-history diversity represented was limited. Sampling was restricted to blood, and TCR repertoires in tissues likely differ from the TCR repertoires found in blood. Across a handful of donors, about 4.5% of naive CD4, around 3.5% of naive CD8, 2% to 2.5% of memory CD4, and roughly 0.4% of memory CD8 clonotypes were shared. Pairwise subsampling led to the expectation that sequencing depth would affect the degree of clonotype sharing among donors.

Using the deep immunoSEQ assay, multiplex PCR amplified TCR CDR3 regions from genomic DNA. For each cell subset, the extracted genomic DNA was distributed evenly across all wells of several immunoSEQ 96-well plates, and each plate served as one replicate. For sorted subsets, each replicate PCR was loaded with 200 ng genomic DNA, equivalent to about 33,000 T cell genomes. Purified libraries were quantified with a Qubit 3.0 fluorometer, sized on a Bioanalyzer 2100, and re-quantified with the KAPA Library Quantification kit. A separate single-read 150-cycle Illumina NextSeq 550 flow cell was used to sequence each immunoSEQ 96-well plate. On the study's bioinformatics: Because the immunoSEQ output held only junctional sequences and lacked quality scores, the filtering could not match the filtering applied to full-length reads. To assign V/J genes and CDR3, sequences were annotated using PyIR, a Python wrapper for IgBLAST v1.9, with IMGT germline references. Reads were filtered out if the reads had weak V/J assignments (E-value above 1e-6), no CDR3, stop codons, out-of-frame junctions, or ambiguous translated residues. V3J clonotypes were defined by identical inferred V gene, J gene, and CDR3 amino acid sequence. Percentage overlap between repertoires was calculated by dividing the number of shared unique clonotypes by the size of the smaller repertoire. RTK rarefaction, the Chao1 estimator, and Recon v2.1 estimates of unobserved clonotypes were used to assess repertoire richness. OLGA was used to compute generation probabilities for all TCRbeta clonotypes that the gDNA method yielded from several donors. TCRdb retrieved this table from immuneACCESS and kept in-frame rearrangements only. Not all clones are present; in checked studies, unresolved V genes account for under half, and no reason is known for the remainder. The V and J calls and the clone size are those of that table, but D and trimming were determined from the DNA. The sample yields about 2.4 million clones; roughly 93% were counted once. Clones ranked in the top ten supply roughly 0.39% of the sample.

A word on this clone: The antigen it binds to is not known. Base qualities are not provided; no much larger clone lies one nucleotide away.

The donors were healthy, HIV-negative adults with no recently reported acute infections or vaccinations. All donors were Caucasian adults living in Nashville, Tennessee, USA. Magnetic negative selection was used to enrich CD4+ T cells, after which naive cells were positively selected on CD45RA and the negative fraction became the memory subset. After blood collection by leukapheresis, PBMCs were isolated using Ficoll-Histopaque density gradient centrifugation and then cryopreserved in the vapor phase of liquid nitrogen. Analytical flow cytometry was used to check the purity and quantity of each magnetically sorted T cell population. From each sorted fraction, genomic DNA was isolated and quantified by UV absorbance on a Nanodrop 2000c. V drops 3 bases and J drops 8 bases, leaving 13 bases in between. From the cysteine through the phenylalanine, the CDR3 covers 13 amino acids. Left in the record is the CDR3 DNA by itself, 39 bases read in frame from the first base. The CDR1 and CDR2 encoded by the germline V gene are SGHAT and FQNNGV.

The clonotype was recovered from a man aged 18 to 30 in good health. Some clones in this sample may be carry-over from other donors' samples. The chain was built from TRBV11-2 and TRBJ1-2, with TRBD1 perhaps the D gene, on 6 matching bases. The source material was naive CD4+ T cells from PBMCs. Sample cell subset or site, as interpreted from the label and publication: CD45RA+ positively selected. The nucleotide sequence reads as follows: TGTGCCAGCAGCTTCCCGGGGGCGCGGGGCTACACCTTC. Translated, it reads CASSFPGARGYTF.